These T cell receptor beta chains were read from a single sample in a study of blood T cell repertoires in COVID-19. Repertoires were generated with immunoSEQ multiplex PCR, while TCRdb's copy carries only in-frame clones and drops some. The sample lists more than 75,000 clones, approximately 86% seen once, with 6.5% to 9.5% in the top ten. The sample was peripheral blood. All receptors come from a woman in her seventies with acute or convalescent COVID-19. The CDR3 runs from the conserved cysteine through the conserved F or W. Fields, in order: clone size, V gene, J gene, D gene, CDR3 DNA, CDR3 protein. A D gene is named only where the DNA matches it firmly. Clone sizes are given selectively: once, few, many, or a class where the clone is expanded.

.	TRBV11-2	TRBJ2-1	TRBD2	TGTGCCAGCAGCTTAGATATCGGACTAGCTTACAATGAGCAGTTCTTC	CASSLDIGLAYNEQFF
.	TRBV15	TRBJ1-4	TRBD1	TGTGCCACCAGCATGACAGGGAATGAAAAACTGTTTTTT	CATSMTGNEKLFF
.	TRBV3-1/TRBV3-2	TRBJ2-3	.	TGTGCCAGCAGCTCCCAGACAGATACGCAGTATTTT	CASSSQTDTQYF
.	TRBV30	TRBJ2-5	.	TGTGCCTGGAGTGAAAGGAGCGGCGAGACCCAGTACTTC	CAWSERSGETQYF
once	TRBV3-1/TRBV3-2	TRBJ2-5	TRBD2	TGTGCCAGCAGCAAAGGACTAGCGGGGGGTACGCAAGAGACCCAGTACTTC	CASSKGLAGGTQETQYF
.	TRBV5-8	TRBJ1-1	.	TGTGCCAGCAGCTTGCTCGTGGGCAGGGCGAACACTGAAGCTTTCTTT	CASSLLVGRANTEAFF
.	TRBV6-5	TRBJ2-7	.	TGTGCCAGCAGTCGACAGTACTCCTACGAGCAGTACTTC	CASSRQYSYEQYF
.	TRBV4-1	TRBJ1-5	TRBD1	TGCGCCAGCAGCCAAGAGGGACAGGGGTCTTATCAGCCCCAGCATTTT	CASSQEGQGSYQPQHF
.	TRBV28	TRBJ1-4	.	TGTGCCAGCAGTACCCTCGGGACTGGTAATGAAAAACTGTTTTTT	CASSTLGTGNEKLFF
.	TRBV27	TRBJ1-1	.	TGTGCCAGCAGTACTGGGGGGGTTTGGGGACAGAACACTGAAGCTTTCTTT	CASSTGGVWGQNTEAFF
.	TRBV24-1	TRBJ1-5	TRBD1	TGTGCCACCAGTGCCCGGACAGGGGGATATAGCAATCAGCCCCAGCATTTT	CATSARTGGYSNQPQHF
.	TRBV28	TRBJ1-5	TRBD1	TGTGCCAGCAAATGGGACAGGACCCATCAGCCCCAGCATTTT	CASKWDRTHQPQHF
.	TRBV7-8	TRBJ1-6	.	TGTGCCAGCAGCTTAGTCCAGGGCTCCAGCCAAAGAAATTCACCCCTCCACTTT	CASSLVQGSSQRNSPLHF
.	TRBV5-4	TRBJ2-5	TRBD1	TGTGCCAGCAGCCCGGGGACAGGGGGGATCCAAGAGACCCAGTACTTC	CASSPGTGGIQETQYF
.	TRBV9	TRBJ2-7	TRBD1	TGTGCCAGCAGCGTAGGGGACAGGGTTCGACACGAGCAGTACTTC	CASSVGDRVRHEQYF
.	TRBV5-6	TRBJ1-6	.	TGTGCCAGCAGCTTGGTAGGGGCGCAGATTTCACCCCTCCACTTT	CASSLVGAQISPLHF
.	TRBV5-6	TRBJ2-7	.	TGTGCCAGCAGCCGGGTTCAAGGCCCTTACGAGCAGTACTTC	CASSRVQGPYEQYF